This T cell receptor beta chain was captured in a study of long-term antiretroviral therapy in people with HIV. A word on this clone: Its matching antigen is unknown.

The assay used was immunoSEQ (version v3.0), run at survey level. Assay: immunoSEQ multiplex PCR; the TCRdb copy retains only in-frame clones and omits some. The data contain about 33,000 clones, around 80% of them singletons. Study-wide results and caveats: Absence of data on ART adherence, viral resistance or therapy changes was noted. Against controls, HIV repertoires showed narrower ranges of CDR3 length. Following ART, diversity rose but still fell short of transplant donor controls.

Each participant with HIV received care in the United States. The CDR3 extends over 16 amino acids. CDR1 MGHRA and CDR2 YSYEKL come from the germline V gene. Trimming removed 1 base at V and 0 bases at J, with 10 bases between. The receptor's source is a woman aged 50 to 60 with HIV. Sequences were derived from unsorted PBMCs, sampled 3.1 years after starting antiretroviral therapy. The V and J genes are TRBV4-1 and TRBJ1-3, with D uncertain. DNA for the CDR3: TGCGCCAGCAGCCAAGGCGACGGTGTCTCTGGAAACACCATATATTTT. It codes for CASSQGDGVSGNTIYF.